Detailed here is one T cell receptor (beta chain). A much larger clone lies one base from this, so it may be a read error. The data belong to a study of type 1 and type 2 diabetes patients. Background on the study: CD4+ or CD8+ T cells were positively selected from PBMCs with microbeads.

Genomic DNA was the PCR template. Multiplex PCR with 30 forward and 13 reverse primers amplified the TCR beta CDR3. One entry per CDR3 protein results from TCRdb running MiXCR on the multiplex PCR reads. Of more than 250,000 distinct CDR3 sequences listed, around 47% were seen once; the top ten hold about an eighth. The length of the CDR3 is 14 residues. Germline V gene lookup returns CDR1 LNHNV and CDR2 YYDKDF (reference sequence). The V gene lost 0 bases and the J gene lost 4 bases, with 10 bases spanning the gap. The rearrangement uses TRBV15 and TRBJ2-7; D unclear. Sequenced material: peripheral blood mononuclear cells (PBMCs). The receptor was isolated from a man between 18 and 29 years old with type 2 diabetes. The CDR3 region has the DNA TGTGCCACCAGCAGAGATCGGCACTCATACGAGCAGTACTTC. This encodes CATSRDRHSYEQYF.